Presented here are 14 T cell receptor beta chains from one specimen sequenced in a study of shared clonotypes between healthy human individuals. The assay was immunoSEQ multiplex PCR, and TCRdb's table has in-frame clones only and misses some. The sample includes 2,100,000 or so clones, around 95% of them seen just once. Sequencing was performed on naive CD4+ T cells sorted from blood. The subset is: CD45RA+ positively selected. The receptors originated from a man between 18 and 35 years old in good health.

The J gene is TRBJ2-1, the V gene TRBV6-1, with unresolved D. From germline, CDR1 is MNHNS and CDR2 SASEGT. The CDR3 consists of 11 residues. The V and J ends lost 8 bases and 7 bases respectively, with 9 bases between them. The CDR3, as DNA: TGTGCCAGCGAAGGATTGAATGAGCAGTTCTTC. The encoded protein is CASEGLNEQFF.

This clone was detected only a few times. CDR3 DNA: TGTGCCAGCAGCCAACCGTGGAGTGAAGCTTTCTTT. The encoded protein is CASSQPWSEAFF. The chain recombines TRBV14 with TRBJ1-1; D is uncertain. V was clipped by 2 bases and J by 7 bases, with 8 bases between them. The length of the CDR3 is 12 residues. Germline V gene sequence: CDR1 SGHDN, CDR2 FVKESK.

V gene TRBV6-4 combines with J gene TRBJ1-2, with unresolved D. The CDR3 extends over 15 amino acids. CDR1 and CDR2 from the germline V gene are MRHNA and SNTAGT. V lost 0 bases and J lost 8, with 16 bases in between. Here the CDR3 DNA reads TGTGCCAGCAGTGACTCCCCAGGAAGCCTTTCGGGCTACACCTTC. It codes for CASSDSPGSLSGYTF.

Only one count was recorded for this clone. This rearrangement joins TRBV5-1 to TRBJ1-1; no reliable D call. The CDR3 extends over 14 amino acids. V shed 0 bases and J shed 4 bases, with 10 bases lying between them. CDR1 and CDR2 (germline): SGHRS, YFSETQ. The CDR3, as DNA: TGCGCCAGCAGCTTGGAGGAGGTCGGCACTGAAGCTTTCTTT. As protein: CASSLEEVGTEAFF.

The V call is TRBV6-5, the J call TRBJ1-2, with 8 bases matching TRBD1. The CDR3 is 16 amino acids. The junction had 7 bases not matched to a gene; V was cut back by 0 bases and J by 4 bases. The germline V gene encodes CDR1 MNHEY and CDR2 SVGAGI. Written as DNA, the CDR3 is TGTGCCAGCAGTTACTCCCGACAGGGGCTGGGCTATGGCTACACCTTC. Amino acid sequence: CASSYSRQGLGYGYTF.

The chain links TRBV7-3 to TRBJ2-5; D not certain. The CDR3 has 13 residues. Deletions cut 2 bases from V and 3 bases from J, with 7 bases between. In germline, CDR1 is SGHTA, CDR2 FQGTGA. The DNA of the CDR3 is TGTGCCAGCAGCTTAGACACTGAAGAGACCCAGTACTTC. This translates into CASSLDTEETQYF.

The V gene is TRBV11-2, the J gene TRBJ1-1; perhaps TRBD1 as D (5 bases). The CDR3 sequence is 15 residues long. Germline lookup yields CDR1 SGHAT and CDR2 FQNNGV. V lost 0 bases, J lost 4 bases, and 12 bases lay in between. As DNA, the CDR3 is TGTGCCAGCAGCTTAGATGGAGGGACCGGCACTGAAGCTTTCTTT. This codes for CASSLDGGTGTEAFF.

This clone was observed a handful of times. V and J are TRBV19 and TRBJ2-2, with 8 bases fitting TRBD2. Germline values: CDR1 LNHDA, CDR2 SQIVND (reference sequence). V dropped 8 bases and J dropped 1; count of bases not matched to a gene: 6. The CDR3 totals 15 residues. CDR3 bases: TGTGCCAGTGGCGAACTAGCGGTGAACACCGGGGAGCTGTTTTTT. Translated: CASGELAVNTGELFF. Filled out from reference TRBV19 and TRBJ2-2, the complete variable domain reads DGGITQSPKYLFRKEGQNVTLSCEQNLNHDAMYWYRQDPGQGLRLIYYSQIVNDFQKGDIAEGYSVSREKKESFPLTVTSAQKNPTAFYLCASGELAVNTGELFFGEGSRLTVL.

On this clone: At the DNA level, this CDR3 is encoded by other sequences in the same sample as well. V usage is TRBV5-1 and J usage is TRBJ2-3; D call uncertain. CDR1 is SGHRS and CDR2 is YFSETQ in the germline V gene. The V end lost 2 bases, the J end lost 0 bases, and 7 bases lay between the germline ends. The CDR3 extends over 14 amino acids. The CDR3 protein is CASSFRSSTDTQYF. The CDR3 bases are TGCGCCAGCAGCTTTCGATCTAGCACAGATACGCAGTATTTT.

This rearrangement joins TRBV7-2 to TRBJ2-7; a weak D match, TRBD1 (6 bases). CDR1 SGHTA and CDR2 FQGNSA come from the germline V gene. Trimming removed 3 bases at V and 2 bases at J, with 11 bases between. CDR3 length: 14 residues. In DNA, the CDR3 is TGTGCCAGCAGCTTGGGGGACACTACCTACGAGCAGTACTTC. This gives the protein CASSLGDTTYEQYF.

This clone has only one observation. The chain recombines TRBV29-1 with TRBJ1-1; D is ambiguous. The V and J ends lost 5 bases and 8 bases respectively, with 15 bases between them. Germline CDR1 and CDR2: SQVTM and ANQGSEA. There are 12 residues in the CDR3. CDR3 in amino acids: CSVSPGLVEAFF. CDR3 DNA sequence: TGCAGCGTTTCCCCTGGGCTTGTGGAAGCTTTCTTT.

The rearrangement joins TRBV5-4 to TRBJ1-1, with 9 positions matching TRBD1. This CDR3 spans 15 amino acids. Germline V lookup: CDR1 SGHNT, CDR2 YYREEE (reference sequence). With V trimmed by 4 bases and J by 4 bases, 8 bases remained unmatched. CDR3 loop: CASSLQGALGTEAFF. The CDR3, as DNA: TGTGCCAGCAGCCTACAGGGGGCTCTTGGCACTGAAGCTTTCTTT.

This clone was recorded once. CDR3 DNA sequence: TGTGCCAGCAGCCGACTCGTTAATGAAAAACTGTTTTTT. Translating it yields CASSRLVNEKLFF. This chain links TRBV7-9 with TRBJ1-4; D not resolved. The CDR3 spans 13 residues. The ends were cut back, 5 bases at V and 4 bases at J, with 8 bases in the middle. Germline V lookup: CDR1 SEHNR, CDR2 FQNEAQ (reference sequence).

This rearrangement joins TRBV15 to TRBJ2-1; D gene unclear. The CDR3 has 15 residues. The germline V gene encodes CDR1 LNHNV and CDR2 YYDKDF (reference sequence). Deletions cut 0 bases from V and 3 bases from J, with 9 bases between. The DNA of the CDR3 is TGTGCCACCAGCAGAGATCTTGCGGACTACAATGAGCAGTTCTTC. This codes for CATSRDLADYNEQFF. Based on the CDR3 plus reference TRBV15 and TRBJ2-1, the full variable domain is DAMVIQNPRYQVTQFGKPVTLSCSQTLNHNVMYWYQQKSSQAPKLLFHYYDKDFNNEADTPDNFQSRRPNTSFCFLDIRSPGLGDTAMYLCATSRDLADYNEQFFGPGTRLTVL.